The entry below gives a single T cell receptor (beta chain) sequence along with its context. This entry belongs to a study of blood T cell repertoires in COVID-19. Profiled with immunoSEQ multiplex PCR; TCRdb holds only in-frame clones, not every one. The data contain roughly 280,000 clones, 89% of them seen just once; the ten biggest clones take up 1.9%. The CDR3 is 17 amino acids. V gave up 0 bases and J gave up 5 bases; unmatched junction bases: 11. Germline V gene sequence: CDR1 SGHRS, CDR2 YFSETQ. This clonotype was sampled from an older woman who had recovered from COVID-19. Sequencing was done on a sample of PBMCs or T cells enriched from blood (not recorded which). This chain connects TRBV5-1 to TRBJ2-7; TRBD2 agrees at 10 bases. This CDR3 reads CASSLAGAGGPWDEQYF. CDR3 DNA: TGCGCCAGCAGCTTGGCCGGAGCGGGAGGGCCATGGGACGAGCAGTACTTC.